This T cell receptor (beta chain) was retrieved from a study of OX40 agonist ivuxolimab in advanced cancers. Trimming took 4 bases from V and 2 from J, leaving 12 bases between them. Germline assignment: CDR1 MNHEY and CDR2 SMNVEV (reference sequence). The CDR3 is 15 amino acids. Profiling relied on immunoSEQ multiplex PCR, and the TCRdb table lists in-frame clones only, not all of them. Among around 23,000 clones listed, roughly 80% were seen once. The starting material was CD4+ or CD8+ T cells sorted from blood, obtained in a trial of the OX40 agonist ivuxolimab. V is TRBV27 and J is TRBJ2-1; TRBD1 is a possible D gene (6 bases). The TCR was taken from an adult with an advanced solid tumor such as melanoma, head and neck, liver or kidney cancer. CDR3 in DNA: TGTGCCAGCAGTTCAACAGGGAACCCCTACAATGAGCAGTTCTTC. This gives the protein CASSSTGNPYNEQFF.